The 5 T cell receptor beta chains reported below all come from one sample, sequenced in a study of cytomegalovirus exposure and HLA in healthy donors. In the PCR, 60 Vbeta and 13 Jbeta primers were used. TCRdb's copy holds only in-frame clones and misses some; the assay was immunoSEQ multiplex PCR. The sample has 100,000 to 150,000 clones, 74% seen once; the top ten hold 5.5% to 8.5%. The sample comprised PBMCs. These receptor sequences come from a male donor in good health and CMV-seronegative.

The CDR3 bases are TGTGCCAGCAGTGAAAACAGGGGGTATGGCTACACCTTC. Encoded protein: CASSENRGYGYTF. This sequence joins TRBV2 and TRBJ1-2; 8 bases align to TRBD1. The CDR3 length is 13 residues. The junction had 1 base not matched to a gene; V was cut back by 2 bases and J by 5 bases. Germline loops: CDR1 SNHLY, CDR2 FYNNEI.

The chain employs TRBV7-8 and TRBJ1-5; D gene unclear. V gave up 2 bases and J gave up 6 bases, with 11 bases separating them. The CDR3 length is 14 residues. CDR1 and CDR2 from the germline V gene are SGHVS and FQNEAQ. The CDR3, as DNA: TGTGCCAGCAGCTTAAGTGGCGGTGGTCAGCCCCAGCATTTT. Residues: CASSLSGGGQPQHF. Full variable domain (rest looked up from reference TRBV7-8 and TRBJ1-5): GAGVSQSPRYKVAKRGQDVALRCDPISGHVSLFWYQQALGQGPEFLTYFQNEAQLDKSGLPSDRFFAERPEGSVSTLKIQRTQQEDSAVYLCASSLSGGGQPQHFGDGTRLSIL.

This clone was found a few times. This sequence joins TRBV28 and TRBJ2-4; 10 positions match TRBD2. The V gene end was trimmed by 6 bases and the J gene end by 1 base; junction bases not matched to a gene: 9. Germline loops: CDR1 MDHEN, CDR2 SYDVKM. The CDR3 is made up of 17 amino acids. This CDR3 reads CASRQLASGSAKNIQYF. CDR3 nucleotides: TGTGCCAGCAGGCAACTCGCTAGCGGGAGTGCCAAAAACATTCAGTACTTC.

The chain employs TRBV10-3 and TRBJ2-3; maybe TRBD2 (5 bases). The length of the CDR3 is 14 residues. Trimming cost V 4 bases and J 4 bases, with 12 bases left between them. CDR1 and CDR2 (germline): ENHRY, SYGVKD. The CDR3 loop reads CAISVEGGADTQYF. The CDR3 DNA sequence: TGTGCCATCAGTGTCGAGGGCGGCGCAGATACGCAGTATTTT.

As concerns this clone: Mismatch with germline at one junction end may stem from a read error. The gene calls are TRBV7-9 and TRBJ1-1; D is uncertain. The CDR3 runs to 15 residues. Germline V gene sequence: CDR1 SEHNR, CDR2 FQNEAQ (reference sequence). The chain's CDR3 is CSSTPRVALNTEAFF. The DNA for the CDR3 is TGTTCCAGCACCCCCCGAGTAGCTCTGAACACTGAAGCTTTCTTT.